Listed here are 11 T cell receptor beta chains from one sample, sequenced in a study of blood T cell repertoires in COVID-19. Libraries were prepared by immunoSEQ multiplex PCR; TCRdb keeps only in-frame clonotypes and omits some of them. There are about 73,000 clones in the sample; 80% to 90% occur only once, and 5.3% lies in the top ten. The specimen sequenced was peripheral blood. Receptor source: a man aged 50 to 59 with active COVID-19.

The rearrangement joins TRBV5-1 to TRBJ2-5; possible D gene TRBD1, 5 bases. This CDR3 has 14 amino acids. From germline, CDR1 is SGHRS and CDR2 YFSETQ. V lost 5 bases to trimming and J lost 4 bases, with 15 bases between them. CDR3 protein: CASRLGVTGETQYF. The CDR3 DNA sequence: TGCGCCAGCAGATTAGGGGTTACAGGAGAGACCCAGTACTTC.

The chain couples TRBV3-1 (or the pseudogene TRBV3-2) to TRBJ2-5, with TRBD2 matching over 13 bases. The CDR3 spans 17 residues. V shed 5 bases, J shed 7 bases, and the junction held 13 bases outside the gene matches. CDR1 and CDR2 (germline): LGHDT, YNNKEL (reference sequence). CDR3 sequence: CASSGGLAGRIEGTQYF. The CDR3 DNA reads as TGTGCCAGCAGCGGGGGACTAGCGGGACGGATTGAGGGGACCCAGTACTTC.

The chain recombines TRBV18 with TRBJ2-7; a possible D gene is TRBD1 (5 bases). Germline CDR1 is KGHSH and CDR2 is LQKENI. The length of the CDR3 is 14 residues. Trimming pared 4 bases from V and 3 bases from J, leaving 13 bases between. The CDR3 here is CASSQTVTVYEQYF. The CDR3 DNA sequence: TGTGCCAGCTCACAGACAGTCACGGTCTACGAGCAGTACTTC. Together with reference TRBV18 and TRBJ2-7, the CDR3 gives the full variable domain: NAGVMQNPRHLVRRRGQEARLRCSPMKGHSHVYWYRQLPEEGLKFMVYLQKENIIDESGMPKERFSAEFPKEGPSILRIQQVVRGDSAAYFCASSQTVTVYEQYFGPGTRLTVT.

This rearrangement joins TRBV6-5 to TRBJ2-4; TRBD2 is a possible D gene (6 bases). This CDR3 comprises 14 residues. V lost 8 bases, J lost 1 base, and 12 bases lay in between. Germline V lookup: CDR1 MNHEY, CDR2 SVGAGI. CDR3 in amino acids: CASRGGVAKNIQYF. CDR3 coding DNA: TGTGCCAGCCGAGGCGGGGTTGCCAAAAACATTCAGTACTTC.

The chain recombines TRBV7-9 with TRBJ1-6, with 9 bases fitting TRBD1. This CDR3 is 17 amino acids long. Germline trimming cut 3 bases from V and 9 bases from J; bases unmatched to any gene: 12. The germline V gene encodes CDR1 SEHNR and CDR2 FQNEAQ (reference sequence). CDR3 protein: CASSFQQGAPGGSPLHF. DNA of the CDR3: TGTGCCAGCAGCTTCCAACAGGGGGCCCCCGGGGGTTCACCCCTCCACTTT.

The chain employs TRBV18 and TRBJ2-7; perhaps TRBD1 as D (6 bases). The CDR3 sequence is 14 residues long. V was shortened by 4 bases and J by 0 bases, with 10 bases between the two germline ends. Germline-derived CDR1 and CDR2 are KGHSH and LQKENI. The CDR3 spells CASSLGTNSYEQYF. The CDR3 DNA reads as TGTGCCAGCTCACTCGGGACAAACTCCTACGAGCAGTACTTC.

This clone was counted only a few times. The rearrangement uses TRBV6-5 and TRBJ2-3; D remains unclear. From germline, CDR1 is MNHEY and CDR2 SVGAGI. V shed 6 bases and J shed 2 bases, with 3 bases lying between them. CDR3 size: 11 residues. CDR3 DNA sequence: TGTGCCAGCAGATACACAGATACGCAGTATTTT. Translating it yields CASRYTDTQYF.

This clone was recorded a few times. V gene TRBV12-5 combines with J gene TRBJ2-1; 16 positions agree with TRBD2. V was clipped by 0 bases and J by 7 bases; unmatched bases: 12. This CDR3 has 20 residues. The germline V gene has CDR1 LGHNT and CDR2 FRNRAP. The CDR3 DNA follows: TGTGCTAGTGGTTTGGTACGGGGACTAGCGGGAGGGCCCTCTAAGAATGAGCAGTTCTTC. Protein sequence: CASGLVRGLAGGPSKNEQFF.

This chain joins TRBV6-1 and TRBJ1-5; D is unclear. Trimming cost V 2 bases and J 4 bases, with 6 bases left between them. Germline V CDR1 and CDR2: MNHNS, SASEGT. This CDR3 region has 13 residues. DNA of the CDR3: TGTGCCAGCAGTGAACACAGAAATCAGCCCCAGCATTTT. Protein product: CASSEHRNQPQHF.

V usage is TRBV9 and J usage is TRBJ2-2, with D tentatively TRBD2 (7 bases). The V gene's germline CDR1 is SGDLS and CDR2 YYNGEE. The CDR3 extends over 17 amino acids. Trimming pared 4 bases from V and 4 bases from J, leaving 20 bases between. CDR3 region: CASSPGGQGRATGELFF. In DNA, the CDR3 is TGTGCCAGCAGCCCCGGCGGCCAGGGGAGGGCCACCGGGGAGCTGTTTTTT.

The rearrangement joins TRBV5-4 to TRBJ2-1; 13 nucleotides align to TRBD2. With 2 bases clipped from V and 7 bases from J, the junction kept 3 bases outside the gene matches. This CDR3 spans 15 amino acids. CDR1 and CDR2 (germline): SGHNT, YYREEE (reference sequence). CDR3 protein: CASSLPGLAGNEQFF. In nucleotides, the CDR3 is TGTGCCAGCAGCTTACCGGGACTAGCGGGAAATGAGCAGTTCTTC.